This TCR beta chain appears in the sequencing data of a study of T cell changes during pregnancy in multiple sclerosis. The protocol was immunoSEQ multiplex PCR, while the TCRdb copy is restricted to in-frame clones and leaves out a portion. The table shows 35,000 to 45,000 clones, with around 90% occurring only once. The germline V gene has CDR1 WSHSY and CDR2 SAAADI. The CDR3 extends over 15 amino acids. V was trimmed by 0 bases and J by 6 bases, leaving 9 bases between them. The chain combines TRBV10-2 with TRBJ1-6; D not resolved. The receptor's source is a female donor in good health, enrolled as a control in a pregnancy study. The source material was CD4+ T cells from peripheral blood mononuclear cells, sampled in the second trimester of pregnancy. CDR3: CASSESRVSNSPLHF. The CDR3 coding sequence is TGCGCCAGCAGTGAGTCGAGGGTCAGTAATTCACCCCTCCACTTT.